This T cell receptor (beta chain) stems from a study of T cells in localized non-small cell lung cancer. Study-wide points: One tumor region alone was sequenced, and heterogeneity therefore remains possible. T cell clonality was highest in uninvolved adjacent lung, above tumor. In adjacent lung appeared a median approximately 61 of the top 100 tumor clones.

TCRdb's copy holds only in-frame clones and misses some; the assay was immunoSEQ multiplex PCR. There are 40,000 to 55,000 clones in the sample; around 82% occur only once, and roughly 4.9% lies in the top ten. CDR1 is MNHEY and CDR2 is SVGAGI in the germline V gene. CDR3 length equals 14 residues. The ends were cut back, 2 bases at V and 5 bases at J, with 10 bases in the middle. A remark on this clone: Its cognate antigen is unknown.

The starting material was PBMCs, obtained before any cancer treatment. The sequence was collected from a woman aged 35-70 years with stage II lung adenocarcinoma. V usage is TRBV6-5 and J usage is TRBJ1-5; tentative D call: TRBD1 (6 bases). CDR3 DNA sequence: TGTGCCAGCAGTTACAACAGGGAAGATCAGCCCCAGCATTTT. It yields the protein CASSYNREDQPQHF.